This T cell receptor (beta chain) appears in the sequencing data of a study of blood T cell repertoires in COVID-19. At the level of the study: Samples of COVID-19 (acute and convalescent) were obtained from the United States, Italy and Spain. Sample material is recorded as cDNA or gDNA derived from T cells, B-cell-depleted T cells, or PBMCs.

The CDR3 totals 15 residues. Germline values: CDR1 SGHVS, CDR2 FNYEAQ. V was clipped by 0 bases and J by 6 bases; unmatched bases: 5. In the authors' workflow: Quantification of nucleated cells was approximated via reference gene primer amplification. Repertoires were generated with immunoSEQ multiplex PCR, while TCRdb's copy carries only in-frame clones and drops some. Clone size and the V and J calls come from that table; the DNA yielded D and trimming. The table includes about 140,000 clones, roughly 80% detected once. V gene TRBV7-6 combines with J gene TRBJ2-1, with 7 bases lining up with TRBD1. Sequenced: peripheral blood. This TCR was sampled from a man between 65 and 79 years old who had recovered from COVID-19. CDR3 loop: CASSLAGGDLNEQFF. CDR3 nucleotides: TGTGCCAGCAGCTTAGCAGGGGGCGACCTCAATGAGCAGTTCTTC.